This T cell receptor (beta chain) was obtained from a study of STAT3 mutations in large granular lymphocyte leukemia. Notes on the study in general: Every T-LGLL patient had at least one immunodominant TCRbeta clonotype.

The CDR3 loop spans 16 amino acids. Germline V gene lookup returns CDR1 SEHNR and CDR2 FQNEAQ (reference sequence). The V and J ends lost 3 bases and 6 bases respectively, with 21 bases between them. TCRdb keeps only in-frame clones here, not all; method: immunoSEQ multiplex PCR. The sample holds about 9,300 clones, around nine tenths seen once. Note on this clone: Its antigen is unidentified.

The V gene is TRBV7-9, the J gene TRBJ2-7; D call uncertain. Sequencing input: peripheral blood mononuclear cells. This TCR derives from a man older than 75 with T-cell large granular lymphocyte leukemia. Some clones in this sample may be carry-over from other donors' samples. CDR3 DNA: TGTGCCAGCAGCTTGGGGAATGGGCCTGGGTCGGGCGAGCAGTACTTC. Encoded protein: CASSLGNGPGSGEQYF.